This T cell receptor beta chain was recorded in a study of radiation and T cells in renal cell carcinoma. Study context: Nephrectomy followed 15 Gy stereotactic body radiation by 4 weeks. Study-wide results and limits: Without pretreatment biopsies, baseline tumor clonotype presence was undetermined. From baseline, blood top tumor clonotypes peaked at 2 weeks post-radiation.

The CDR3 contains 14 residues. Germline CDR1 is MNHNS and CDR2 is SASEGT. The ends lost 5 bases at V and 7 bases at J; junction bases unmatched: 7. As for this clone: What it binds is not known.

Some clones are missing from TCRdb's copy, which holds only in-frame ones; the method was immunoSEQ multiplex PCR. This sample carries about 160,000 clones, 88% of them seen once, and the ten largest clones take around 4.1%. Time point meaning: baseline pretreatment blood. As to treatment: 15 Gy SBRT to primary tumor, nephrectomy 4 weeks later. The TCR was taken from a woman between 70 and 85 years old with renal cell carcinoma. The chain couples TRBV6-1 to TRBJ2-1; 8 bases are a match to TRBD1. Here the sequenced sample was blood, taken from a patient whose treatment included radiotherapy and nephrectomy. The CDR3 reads CASSTMTGVNEQFF. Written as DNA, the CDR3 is TGTGCCAGCAGTACGATGACAGGGGTTAATGAGCAGTTCTTC.